Shown below are 32 T cell receptor beta chains from a single sample sequenced in a study of a mutant IDH1 vaccine in newly diagnosed glioma. TCRdb keeps only in-frame clones here, not all; method: immunoSEQ multiplex PCR. The sample lists 50,000 or so clones; around 80% were seen once. Stated time point: baseline, week 1 (first vaccination visit). Indicated treatment: pre-vaccination baseline after standard-of-care therapy. This specimen was PBMCs, taken from a glioma patient treated with radiotherapy, temozolomide or both. The source of these receptors is a man between 18 and 29 years old with glioma.

The rearrangement uses TRBV6-5 and TRBJ1-6; D may be TRBD1 (6 bases). The CDR3 is made up of 13 amino acids. V lost 2 bases to trimming and J lost 9 bases, with 8 bases between them. Germline CDR1 MNHEY, CDR2 SVGAGI. CDR3 in amino acids: CASSYEGGSPLHF. The CDR3 nucleotides are TGTGCCAGCAGTTACGAGGGGGGTTCACCCCTCCACTTT.

This clone has a single count. The gene calls are TRBV6-5 and TRBJ2-7; D is perhaps TRBD1 or TRBD2 (5 bases each). Between the trimmed V and J ends, which lost 5 bases and 5 bases, there was a span of 16 bases. CDR3 length: 14 amino acids. The germline V gene encodes CDR1 MNHEY and CDR2 SVGAGI. The CDR3 DNA reads TGTGCCAGCAGTGGGGGACGGGCGGTACACGAGCAGTACTTC. Protein product: CASSGGRAVHEQYF.

V usage is TRBV2 and J usage is TRBJ1-2, with a possible D match to TRBD1 (6 bases). The ends were cut back, 3 bases at V and 7 bases at J, with 15 bases in the middle. From germline, CDR1 is SNHLY and CDR2 FYNNEI. This CDR3 spans 14 amino acids. CDR3 in DNA: TGTGCCAGCAGTGACGCGTGGGGCAGGGGTGGCTACACCTTC. Translating it yields CASSDAWGRGGYTF.

The chain employs TRBV5-6 and TRBJ1-1; 8 bases agree with TRBD1. Germline V gene lookup returns CDR1 SGHDT and CDR2 YYEEEE. The length of the CDR3 is 16 residues. V lost 4 bases to trimming and J lost 6 bases; unmatched junction nucleotides: 14. The CDR3, as DNA: TGTGCCAGCAGCATTCATCGTCAGGGGGCAACTGCTGAAGCTTTCTTT. Translating gives CASSIHRQGATAEAFF.

The CDR3: CASSVQAGVQGEQYF. CDR3 coding DNA: TGTGCCAGCAGTGTACAAGCGGGAGTCCAGGGGGAGCAGTACTTC. The gene calls are TRBV2 and TRBJ2-7, with 8 bases fitting TRBD2. CDR3 length: 15 amino acids. V trimming: 4 bases; J trimming: 7 bases; junction bases outside the gene matches: 12. Looked up from germline, CDR1 is SNHLY and CDR2 is FYNNEI.

The rearrangement links TRBV30 to TRBJ2-7; 8 bases agree with TRBD1. The length of the CDR3 is 13 residues. Looked up from germline, CDR1 is GTSNPN and CDR2 is SVGIG (reference sequence). The V and J ends lost 5 bases and 5 bases, in that order; junction bases with no gene match: 8. The CDR3 region has the DNA TGTGCCTGGTCGGACAGGGTATGGAACGAGCAGTACTTC. Amino acids: CAWSDRVWNEQYF.

This rearrangement joins TRBV7-2 to TRBJ1-1; a weak D match, TRBD1 (5 bases). There are 14 residues in the CDR3. V was cut by 3 bases and J by 4 bases, with 12 bases left in between. Germline V gene lookup returns CDR1 SGHTA and CDR2 FQGNSA. The CDR3 nucleotides read TGTGCCAGCAGCTTTAGGACCGGGGGCACTGAAGCTTTCTTT. The encoded protein is CASSFRTGGTEAFF.

The gene calls are TRBV6-6 and TRBJ2-5; 7 nucleotides match TRBD1. Germline lookup yields CDR1 MNHNY and CDR2 SVGAGI (reference sequence). The V segment lost 6 bases and the J segment 1 base; nucleotides outside the gene matches: 5. CDR3 length: 14 residues. Here the CDR3 reads CASSLGQVQETQYF. CDR3 nucleotides: TGTGCCAGCAGCCTCGGACAGGTCCAAGAGACCCAGTACTTC.

The chain employs TRBV6-5 and TRBJ1-5; TRBD1 agrees at 9 bases. The CDR3 is 15 residues long. Per germline, CDR1 MNHEY and CDR2 SVGAGI. Trimming cost V 4 bases and J 7 bases; bases outside gene matches: 8. In DNA, the CDR3 is TGTGCCAGCAGTTCGTCCCGGGACAGGGTCCAGCCCCAGCATTTT. Translated, it gives CASSSSRDRVQPQHF.

The chain links TRBV29-1 to TRBJ1-2, with D uncertain. The CDR3 has 11 residues. Trimming took 4 bases from V and 3 from J, leaving 6 bases between them. Per the germline V gene, CDR1 is SQVTM and CDR2 is ANQGSEA. The CDR3 region is CSVGSYYGYTF. The DNA for the CDR3 is TGCAGCGTTGGCAGCTACTATGGCTACACCTTC.

The chain has TRBV7-9 and TRBJ2-2; D perhaps matches TRBD1 (6 bases). The CDR3 is made up of 16 amino acids. The V end was cut by 1 base, the J end by 5 bases, with 14 bases between. Germline values: CDR1 SEHNR, CDR2 FQNEAQ (reference sequence). CDR3 sequence reads: CASSLGSGTPTGELFF. The DNA of the CDR3 is TGTGCCAGCAGCTTAGGGTCCGGGACACCTACCGGGGAGCTGTTTTTT.

This chain uses TRBV29-1 with TRBJ1-1; tentatively, D is TRBD1 (5 bases). The CDR3 length is 12 residues. CDR1 SQVTM and CDR2 ANQGSEA come from the germline V gene. V was clipped by 4 bases and J by 5 bases, with 11 bases between them. The DNA of the CDR3 is TGCAGCGTTGGAAGAGGGGAGACTGAAGCTTTCTTT. Translation: CSVGRGETEAFF.

The genes are TRBV4-1 and TRBJ2-7; weak D call: TRBD2 (6 bases). The CDR3 consists of 13 residues. V was trimmed by 11 bases and J by 5 bases, leaving 19 bases between them. CDR1 MGHRA and CDR2 YSYEKL come from the germline V gene. The CDR3, as DNA: TGCGCCGGGGGACTTACCGTGGCTCACGAGCAGTACTTC. Translated: CAGGLTVAHEQYF.

V usage is TRBV6-5 and J usage is TRBJ1-2; D call uncertain. Per germline, CDR1 MNHEY and CDR2 SVGAGI. The V end was cut by 4 bases, the J end by 2 bases, with 17 bases between. This CDR3 is built from 16 residues. The CDR3 coding sequence is TGTGCCAGCAGTTCCCCGGCGGGGTTACGCAACTATGGCTACACCTTC. Translated: CASSSPAGLRNYGYTF.

The CDR3 spells CASSFAPENTEAFF. Written as DNA, the CDR3 is TGCGCCAGCAGCTTCGCCCCAGAGAACACTGAAGCTTTCTTT. The V and J genes are TRBV5-1 and TRBJ1-1; D unclear. Germline V lookup: CDR1 SGHRS, CDR2 YFSETQ. Trimming took off 2 bases at V and 1 base at J, with 9 bases between the two ends. CDR3 length: 14 amino acids.

This sequence joins TRBV5-6 and TRBJ1-5; unclear D gene. CDR1 is SGHDT and CDR2 is YYEEEE in the germline V gene. This CDR3 has 15 residues. Trimming pared 1 base from V and 4 bases from J, leaving 12 bases between. CDR3 bases: TGTGCCAGCAGCTTGTGGTTGTCGGGTAATCAGCCCCAGCATTTT. Protein sequence: CASSLWLSGNQPQHF.

About this clone itself: An end of the junction does not agree with germline; a read error may underlie this. The J gene is TRBJ2-1, the V gene TRBV6-1, with D tentatively TRBD1 (5 bases). The CDR3 has 12 amino acids. CDR1 is MNHNS and CDR2 is SASEGT in the germline V gene. CDR3 in DNA: TGTGCCAGCAGTGATAACAGGCCGTCGATGGTCTTC. Amino acids: CASSDNRPSMVF.

This clone occurred a few times. The chain combines TRBV30 with TRBJ1-1; D is undetermined. V dropped 4 bases and J dropped 6 bases, with 15 bases sitting between them. The CDR3 is 13 residues long. The germline CDR1 and CDR2 sequences are GTSNPN and SVGIG (reference sequence). CDR3 in DNA: TGTGCCTGGACGGTTTTGGAGGGCGCTGAAGCTTTCTTT. It is translated as CAWTVLEGAEAFF.

J is TRBJ2-2 and V is TRBV9, with a weak D call TRBD1 (6 bases). V gave up 0 bases and J gave up 4 bases, with 16 bases separating them. Germline V gene lookup returns CDR1 SGDLS and CDR2 YYNGEE. The CDR3 runs to 17 residues. CDR3 in amino acids: CASSVGGTPHTTGELFF. CDR3 in DNA: TGTGCCAGCAGCGTAGGTGGGACACCTCATACCACCGGGGAGCTGTTTTTT.

This chain links TRBV30 with TRBJ1-1; 9 nucleotides line up with TRBD1. Germline values: CDR1 GTSNPN, CDR2 SVGIG (reference sequence). J lost 1 base, V lost 3 bases, and 3 bases had no gene match. This CDR3 contains 14 residues. The CDR3 DNA follows: TGTGCCTGGAGCGGGACAGGGCGGAACACTGAAGCTTTCTTT. This sequence encodes CAWSGTGRNTEAFF.

The chain links TRBV2 to TRBJ1-5; D is ambiguous. This CDR3 comprises 14 residues. From germline, CDR1 is SNHLY and CDR2 FYNNEI. V gave up 4 bases and J gave up 0 bases, with 7 bases separating them. In nucleotides, the CDR3 is TGTGCCAGCAGTGGTCTGAATAGCAATCAGCCCCAGCATTTT. It encodes CASSGLNSNQPQHF.

V is TRBV5-1 and J is TRBJ2-5; TRBD2 matches at 10 bases. Germline CDR1 and CDR2: SGHRS and YFSETQ. The CDR3 sequence is 14 residues long. V lost 2 bases and J lost 5; bases outside the gene matches: 3. The CDR3: CASSFLAGDETQYF. CDR3 in DNA: TGCGCCAGCAGCTTCCTAGCGGGGGATGAGACCCAGTACTTC. Based on the CDR3 plus reference TRBV5-1 and TRBJ2-5, the full variable domain is KAGVTQTPRYLIKTRGQQVTLSCSPISGHRSVSWYQQTPGQGLQFLFEYFSETQRNKGNFPGRFSGRQFSNSRSEMNVSTLELGDSALYLCASSFLAGDETQYFGPGTRLLVL.

J is TRBJ2-5 and V is TRBV5-1; 12 nucleotides align to TRBD2. There are 18 residues in the CDR3. Losses at the gene ends were 4 bases for V and 1 base for J; bases not matched to a gene: 11. Germline V gene data show CDR1 as SGHRS and CDR2 as YFSETQ. The CDR3 DNA is TGCGCCAGCAGCCCCTCGACTAGCGGGAGCTGGGGCCAAGAGACCCAGTACTTC. It encodes CASSPSTSGSWGQETQYF.

There are a few counts of this clone. The chain employs TRBV27 and TRBJ2-7, with D perhaps matching TRBD1 (6 bases). Germline V CDR1 and CDR2: MNHEY, SMNVEV (reference sequence). V shed 2 bases and J shed 4 bases, with 12 bases lying between them. This CDR3 has 14 amino acids. The CDR3 DNA is TGTGCCAGCAGTTTAAAGTCTCAGGGGTACGAGCAGTACTTC. Its protein product is CASSLKSQGYEQYF.

The J gene is TRBJ2-1, the V gene TRBV5-1, with TRBD2 identical over 8 bases. Germline CDR1 is SGHRS and CDR2 is YFSETQ. V was clipped by 3 bases and J by 4 bases; unmatched bases: 6. The CDR3 loop spans 15 amino acids. The CDR3 protein is CASSYYSGNYNEQFF. The CDR3 DNA reads TGCGCCAGCAGCTATTATAGCGGGAATTACAATGAGCAGTTCTTC.

This clone was detected only a few times. The genes are TRBV6-1 and TRBJ1-4, with D hard to call. Germline V gene sequence: CDR1 MNHNS, CDR2 SASEGT. V was shortened by 8 bases and J by 3 bases, with 10 bases between the two germline ends. The CDR3 is 13 amino acids. CDR3 sequence reads: CASQKVANEKLFF. CDR3 sequence (DNA): TGTGCCAGCCAGAAGGTGGCTAATGAAAAACTGTTTTTT.

In this sample, this clone turned up once. V usage is TRBV30 and J usage is TRBJ2-1, with 8 bases aligning to TRBD2. Germline V gene lookup returns CDR1 GTSNPN and CDR2 SVGIG (reference sequence). This CDR3 has 16 amino acids. V was clipped by 4 bases and J by 0 bases; unmatched bases: 8. CDR3 sequence: CAWTSGPLSSYNEQFF. CDR3 nucleotide sequence: TGTGCCTGGACTAGCGGGCCCCTGAGCTCCTACAATGAGCAGTTCTTC.

This clone was detected a few times. The chain joins TRBV2 to TRBJ1-6; D remains ambiguous. CDR3 length: 15 residues. Germline CDR1 and CDR2: SNHLY and FYNNEI. V lost 1 base and J 10 bases, leaving 14 bases between the germline ends. This chain's CDR3 is CASSEVQAPRSPLHF. The CDR3, as DNA: TGTGCCAGCAGTGAAGTCCAGGCCCCCCGGTCACCCCTCCACTTT.

The rearrangement links TRBV9 to TRBJ1-3; no firm D call. CDR3 length equals 14 residues. Looked up from germline, CDR1 is SGDLS and CDR2 is YYNGEE. Trimming removed 0 bases at V and 0 bases at J, with 4 bases between. The CDR3 nucleotides are TGTGCCAGCAGCGTAGAACCCTCTGGAAACACCATATATTTT. This encodes CASSVEPSGNTIYF.

This clone occurred once. The chain carries TRBV19 and TRBJ1-2; 12 positions agree with TRBD1. J was trimmed by 8 bases and V by 4 bases; bases with no gene match: 5. Germline V gene lookup returns CDR1 LNHDA and CDR2 SQIVND (reference sequence). The CDR3 has 14 amino acids. The CDR3 DNA reads TGTGCCAGTAGTACTGGGACAGGGGGCAAAGGCTACACCTTC. Its protein is CASSTGTGGKGYTF.

V and J are TRBV4-3 and TRBJ1-3; D perhaps matches TRBD1 (6 bases). Germline loops: CDR1 LGHNA, CDR2 YSLEER. The V end lost 0 bases, the J end lost 4 bases, and 13 bases lay between the germline ends. The CDR3 is 16 residues long. The CDR3 loop is CASSQDSRGPGNTIYF. The CDR3 region has the DNA TGCGCCAGCAGCCAAGATAGCCGGGGGCCGGGAAACACCATATATTTT.

This rearrangement joins TRBV4-3 to TRBJ1-1; D is possibly TRBD1 (6 bases). The CDR3 is 14 amino acids. The V gene's germline CDR1 is LGHNA and CDR2 YSLEER. V gave up 5 bases and J gave up 5 bases, with 15 bases separating them. CDR3 sequence reads: CASSYEKGGTEAFF. The CDR3 nucleotides read TGCGCCAGCAGCTATGAAAAGGGGGGGACTGAAGCTTTCTTT.